This entry features one T cell receptor (beta chain) sequence. No antigen is known for it. This entry belongs to a study of human T cells and chemical hapten exposure. Turning to the study itself: Upper back patch tests used 0.01% DPC, scored after 6 days.

TCRdb ran MiXCR on the RACE reads and lists one entry per CDR3 protein. Of fewer than 70,000 distinct CDR3 sequences listed, around 7% are singletons. Time point of the sample: pre-sensitization, week 0. Specified treatment: therapeutic diphenylcyclopropenone sensitization with weekly scalp DPC. The CDR3 length is 14 residues. The germline gives CDR1 MNHNS, CDR2 SASEGT. The J segment lost 3 bases and the V segment lost 6 bases, leaving 5 bases of the junction unmatched. Study-wide results and limits: TCRs whose frequency exceeded 1 in 1000 remained the same following DPC sensitization. Expanded TCR counts at PT1 were positively correlated with the patch test score.

The sequence came from a woman aged 25-40 years with alopecia areata. Some clones in this sample may be carry-over from other donors' samples. This sequence joins TRBV6-1 and TRBJ1-5, with 7 positions matching TRBD1. Material: whole blood, obtained in connection with sensitization to the hapten diphenylcyclopropenone (DPC). The CDR3 bases are TGTGCCAGCAGCTTTACAGGGGACAATCAGCCCCAGCATTTT. Translation gives CASSFTGDNQPQHF.